One and the same sample provided the 4 T cell receptor beta chains below, sequenced in a study of cytomegalovirus exposure and HLA in healthy donors. In the PCR, 60 Vbeta and 13 Jbeta primers were used. Using immunoSEQ multiplex PCR, the repertoire was profiled, and TCRdb retains in-frame clones only, with some absent. This table has about 150,000 clones, 84% appearing once. The sample consisted of PBMCs. These receptors all come from a man aged 18 to 35 in good health and CMV-seronegative.

This clone was counted a few times. The chain combines TRBV6-6 with TRBJ1-4, with TRBD1 matching 8 bases. This CDR3 is built from 14 residues. The germline CDR1 and CDR2 sequences are MNHNY and SVGAGI (reference sequence). The V and J ends lost 3 bases and 7 bases, in that order; junction bases with no gene match: 4. The CDR3 is CASSYRQGSEKLFF. The CDR3 nucleotides are TGTGCCAGCAGTTATAGACAGGGGAGTGAAAAACTGTTTTTT.

This sequence joins TRBV4-3 and TRBJ2-1, with 9 nucleotides matching TRBD2. The V gene's germline CDR1 is LGHNA and CDR2 YSLEER. J was trimmed by 8 bases and V by 0 bases; bases with no gene match: 8. The CDR3 is made up of 16 amino acids. Here the CDR3 DNA reads TGCGCCAGCAGCCAAGATCGGGGTAGCGGGAGCGATGAGCAGTTCTTC. Its translation is CASSQDRGSGSDEQFF.

This clone was seen only once. V usage is TRBV2 and J usage is TRBJ1-1, with TRBD1 as a possible D gene (6 bases). From germline, CDR1 is SNHLY and CDR2 FYNNEI. The V end was cut by 5 bases, the J end by 4 bases, with 20 bases between. There are 16 residues in the CDR3. The CDR3 is CASSTPGTMRGTEAFF. CDR3 sequence (DNA): TGTGCCAGCAGTACCCCCGGGACAATGAGGGGCACTGAAGCTTTCTTT.

This clone came up once. The chain joins TRBV5-4 to TRBJ2-7; 7 positions agree with TRBD2. The V segment lost 5 bases and the J segment 7 bases; nucleotides outside the gene matches: 12. Germline assignment: CDR1 SGHNT and CDR2 YYREEE (reference sequence). This CDR3 has 14 amino acids. The CDR3 sequence: CASRTGTTSGEQYF. The CDR3 DNA follows: TGTGCCAGCAGAACCGGGACTACTTCTGGGGAGCAGTACTTC.